This T cell receptor (beta chain) was documented in a study of T cells in Graves' hyperthyroidism and ophthalmopathy. Study-wide background: The initial diagnosis was the point when peripheral blood was collected, ahead of any treatment.

This clonotype was seen many times. Antigen specificity is unknown. Researchers took RNA transcripts and amplified the TCR beta CDR3 regions from them. First-round RT-PCR of the TCR CDR3 relied on the HTBI primer set. TCRdb passed the multiplex PCR reads through MiXCR, listing each CDR3 protein once. The sample lists 300,000 to 450,000 distinct CDR3 sequences, more than 12% seen once, with over 25% in the top ten. The CDR3 sequence is 12 residues long. V lost 1 base and J lost 7, with 5 bases in between. Germline CDR1 reads MNHNS; CDR2 reads SASEGT. Study-wide findings and caveats: Using 13 V-J features, a model discriminated ophthalmopathy from stable hyperthyroidism. Model output signaled ophthalmopathy a median approximately 6.2 months ahead of onset.

This rearrangement joins TRBV6-1 to TRBJ2-1; D remains unclear. The clonotype was recovered from a woman younger than 45 with Graves' hyperthyroidism. Sequencing input: blood. DNA for the CDR3: TGTGCCAGCAGTGAAGTGACAAATGAGCAGTTCTTC. The encoded protein is CASSEVTNEQFF.